One sample yielded the 18 T cell receptor beta chains listed below, sequenced in a study of regulatory T cells in long-lasting Graves disease. Stated time point: persistent/refractory GD, antithyroid drugs over 5 years with positive TRAb. PBMC RNA served as the TCR library source. Building the TCR beta libraries relied on iRepertoire HTBI primers, and CDR3 regions underwent Arm-PCR. TCRdb itself ran the multiplex PCR reads through MiXCR, one entry per CDR3 protein. The table includes fewer than 400,000 distinct CDR3 sequences, around 21% detected once. Sample: peripheral blood mononuclear cells (PBMCs), taken when the disease was refractory, from a patient treated with antithyroid drugs. All receptors derive from a female donor with Graves disease.

This chain joins TRBV7-8 and TRBJ1-4; the D is unclear. The CDR3 loop spans 14 amino acids. CDR1 is SGHVS, CDR2 FQNEAQ, per germline. The V end lost 2 bases, the J end lost 8 bases, and 12 bases lay between the germline ends. The CDR3 loop reads CASSLRVEVEKLFF. CDR3 coding DNA: TGTGCCAGCAGCTTACGGGTAGAGGTGGAAAAACTGTTTTTT.

This clonotype was counted between two and nine times. The junction and the germline gene differ at one end; a read error may be behind it. V and J are TRBV28 and TRBJ2-7; TRBD1 matches 8 bases. The CDR3 length is 15 residues. Germline V lookup: CDR1 MDHEN, CDR2 SYDVKM. The CDR3: CASSPKGQGTYGQYF. The CDR3 DNA reads TGTGCCAGCAGTCCCAAAGGACAGGGAACCTACGGGCAGTACTTC. Based on the CDR3 plus reference TRBV28 and TRBJ2-7, the full variable domain is DVKVTQSSRYLVKRTGEKVFLECVQDMDHENMFWYRQDPGLGLRLIYFSYDVKMKEKGDIPEGYSVSREKKERFSLILESASTNQTSMYLCASSPKGQGTYGQYFGPGTRLTVT.

This clonotype was counted ten times or more. The junction and the germline gene differ at one end; a read error may be behind it. J is TRBJ1-2 and V is TRBV7-9; 8 positions match TRBD1. Germline V CDR1 and CDR2: SEHNR, FQNEAQ (reference sequence). The CDR3 runs 13 residues. CDR3 region: CASSQHPRTGPNF. The CDR3 DNA follows: TGTGCCAGCAGCCAACACCCTAGGACAGGGCCTAACTTC.

This clonotype was detected many times. V and J are TRBV28 and TRBJ2-6; no definite D call. Deletions cut 3 bases from V and 0 bases from J, with 6 bases between. The CDR3 consists of 15 residues. The germline gives CDR1 MDHEN, CDR2 SYDVKM. CDR3 sequence (DNA): TGTGCCAGCAGTTTGTCGGCCTCTGGGGCCAACGTCCTGACTTTC. Encoded protein: CASSLSASGANVLTF.

This clonotype was detected ten times or more. The chain carries TRBV2 and TRBJ1-4, with TRBD1 as a possible D gene (5 bases). V lost 4 bases and J 0 bases, leaving 9 bases between the germline ends. CDR3 length equals 15 residues. Germline loops: CDR1 SNHLY, CDR2 FYNNEI. For the CDR3, the DNA is TGTGCCAGCAGTGGAACAGGCGCAACTAATGAAAAACTGTTTTTT. Encoded protein: CASSGTGATNEKLFF.

This chain links TRBV12-3 or TRBV12-4 with TRBJ2-2, with 11 bases matching TRBD2. The CDR3 length is 18 residues. V was pared by 6 bases and J by 4 bases, with 13 bases of the junction left unmatched. The CDR3 here is CASRSLAGLADSTGELFF. DNA for the CDR3: TGTGCCAGCAGGAGCCTGGCGGGACTAGCGGATTCCACCGGGGAGCTGTTTTTT.

The chain employs TRBV5-5 and TRBJ2-2; D is undetermined. This CDR3 is built from 14 residues. CDR1 SGHKS and CDR2 YYEKEE come from the germline V gene (reference sequence). V lost 4 bases, J lost 7 bases, and 14 bases lay in between. CDR3 loop: CASSAGSFIGELFF. In DNA form, the CDR3 reads TGTGCCAGCAGCGCCGGGTCTTTCATCGGGGAGCTGTTTTTT.

The sample holds a few counts of this clonotype. This chain links TRBV5-1 with TRBJ1-1, with a weak D call TRBD1 (5 bases). The CDR3 sequence is 14 residues long. V was cut by 5 bases and J by 3 bases, with 14 bases left in between. Germline V gene lookup returns CDR1 SGHRS and CDR2 YFSETQ. The CDR3 nucleotides are TGCGCCAGCAGTCCAGGTGGGGCCTACACTGAAGCTTTCTTT. This translates into CASSPGGAYTEAFF.

The V and J genes are TRBV30 and TRBJ1-3; D is uncertain. Germline CDR1 reads GTSNPN; CDR2 reads SVGIG (reference sequence). There are 12 residues in the CDR3. V shed 7 bases and J shed 0 bases, with 7 bases lying between them. This chain's CDR3 is CASGPSGNTIYF. As DNA, the CDR3 is TGTGCCTCCGGGCCCTCTGGAAACACCATATATTTT.

This chain connects TRBV24-1 to TRBJ2-3, with 7 bases identical to TRBD2. The CDR3 spans 16 residues. Germline trimming cut 7 bases from V and 2 bases from J; bases unmatched to any gene: 11. Germline CDR1 and CDR2: KGHDR and SFDVKD. The CDR3 spells CATSDRLAALTDTQYF. As DNA, the CDR3 is TGTGCCACCAGCGATCGACTAGCTGCCCTCACAGATACGCAGTATTTT.

The rearrangement uses TRBV20-1 and TRBJ2-2; D is unresolved. Looked up from germline, CDR1 is DFQATT and CDR2 is SNEGSKA (reference sequence). Trimming stripped 0 bases from V and 4 bases from J, with 12 bases between. CDR3 length equals 15 residues. CDR3 sequence (DNA): TGCAGTGCTAGAGATGGGGAAGTCGTCACCGGGGAGCTGTTTTTT. This translates into CSARDGEVVTGELFF.

The chain uses TRBV5-1 and TRBJ2-7; 7 positions match TRBD1. With V trimmed by 4 bases and J by 2 bases, 6 bases remained unmatched. The germline V gene encodes CDR1 SGHRS and CDR2 YFSETQ. The CDR3 has 14 amino acids. CDR3 residues: CASSRSGTAYEQYF. Here the CDR3 DNA reads TGCGCCAGCAGCCGATCCGGGACAGCCTACGAGCAGTACTTC.

This clonotype was seen a few times. This chain joins TRBV7-9 and TRBJ2-7; 7 nucleotides align to TRBD2. The V and J ends lost 0 bases and 4 bases, in that order; junction bases with no gene match: 12. The CDR3 runs 17 residues. Germline V lookup: CDR1 SEHNR, CDR2 FQNEAQ (reference sequence). The DNA of the CDR3 is TGTGCCAGCAGCTTAGCCGAGCTGGCGGGAGAAGGGTACGAGCAGTACTTC. Its protein is CASSLAELAGEGYEQYF.

At least ten counts were recorded for this clonotype. V gene TRBV2 combines with J gene TRBJ2-7; TRBD2 aligns across 8 bases. Germline trimming cut 3 bases from V and 4 bases from J; bases unmatched to any gene: 11. Germline loops: CDR1 SNHLY, CDR2 FYNNEI. This CDR3 spans 16 amino acids. CDR3 bases: TGTGCCAGCAGTGAGCGCGGGAGGCCTAAACTATACGAGCAGTACTTC. It codes for CASSERGRPKLYEQYF.

This clonotype was seen a few times. The chain recombines TRBV7-6 with TRBJ2-7, with 7 positions matching TRBD2. Trimming removed 5 bases from V and 7 bases from J; junction bases left unmatched: 14. The CDR3 spans 15 residues. Germline CDR1 reads SGHVS; CDR2 reads FNYEAQ. The CDR3 protein is CASSPSGGVVGEQYF. CDR3 nucleotide sequence: TGTGCCAGCAGCCCTAGCGGAGGGGTAGTAGGGGAGCAGTACTTC.

This clonotype came up a few times. This chain uses TRBV5-6 with TRBJ2-5, with 13 bases aligning to TRBD2. Germline trimming cut 3 bases from V and 5 bases from J; bases unmatched to any gene: 13. The length of the CDR3 is 18 residues. The germline gives CDR1 SGHDT, CDR2 YYEEEE. CDR3 residues: CASSSTLYRTSGSETQYF. In DNA form, the CDR3 reads TGTGCCAGCAGCTCGACCCTCTACCGGACTAGCGGGAGCGAGACCCAGTACTTC.

This clonotype was seen only a few times. This chain joins TRBV12-3 or TRBV12-4 and TRBJ2-2, with D tentatively TRBD1 (5 bases). The CDR3 sequence is 13 residues long. The V end lost 8 bases, the J end lost 6 bases, and 13 bases lay between the germline ends. This chain's CDR3 is CASVTRAPGELFF. Here the CDR3 DNA reads TGTGCCAGCGTCACCAGGGCCCCCGGGGAGCTGTTTTTT.

This clonotype was recorded many times. The CDR3 loop reads CAWSHGRSYNSPLHF. CDR3 sequence (DNA): TGTGCCTGGAGTCATGGACGTAGTTATAATTCACCCCTCCACTTT. The chain joins TRBV30 to TRBJ1-6; no firm D call. The ends were cut back, 2 bases at V and 4 bases at J, with 12 bases in the middle. This CDR3 spans 15 amino acids. Germline V lookup: CDR1 GTSNPN, CDR2 SVGIG (reference sequence).